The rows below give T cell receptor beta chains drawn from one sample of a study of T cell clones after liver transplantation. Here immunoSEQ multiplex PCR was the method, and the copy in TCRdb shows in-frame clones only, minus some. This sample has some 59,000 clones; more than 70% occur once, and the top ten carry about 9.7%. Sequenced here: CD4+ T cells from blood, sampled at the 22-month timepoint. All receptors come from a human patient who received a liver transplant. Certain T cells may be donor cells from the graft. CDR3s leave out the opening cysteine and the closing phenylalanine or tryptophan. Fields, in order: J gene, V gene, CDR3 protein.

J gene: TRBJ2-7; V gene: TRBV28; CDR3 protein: ASSFGGLSSYEQY
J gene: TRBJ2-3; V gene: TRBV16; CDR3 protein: ASSQSTSGTQY
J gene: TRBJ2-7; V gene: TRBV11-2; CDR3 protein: ASSPGLAGLDEQY
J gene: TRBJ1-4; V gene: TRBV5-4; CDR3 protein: ASSPNPRVSTNEKLF
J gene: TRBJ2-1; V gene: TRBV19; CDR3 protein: ASRGGVINEQF
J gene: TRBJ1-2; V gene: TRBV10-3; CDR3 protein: AISGALGHGYT
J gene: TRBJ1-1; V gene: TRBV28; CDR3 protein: ASSTVTEAF
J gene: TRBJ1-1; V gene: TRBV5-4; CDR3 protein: ASSFGTGGVMNTEAF
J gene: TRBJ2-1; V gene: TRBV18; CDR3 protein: ASSPPTGAGYNEQF
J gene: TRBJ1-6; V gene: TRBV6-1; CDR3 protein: ASSPDTGANSPLH
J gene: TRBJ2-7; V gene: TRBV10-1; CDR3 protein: ASSDKSGDWQY
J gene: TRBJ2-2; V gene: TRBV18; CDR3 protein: ASSPLSTNTGELF
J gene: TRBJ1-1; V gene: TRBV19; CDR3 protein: ASTPGPGLRGGATEAF
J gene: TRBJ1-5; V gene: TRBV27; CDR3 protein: ASSTYTNSGNQPQH
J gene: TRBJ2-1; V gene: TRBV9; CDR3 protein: ASSVMLQDSRQF
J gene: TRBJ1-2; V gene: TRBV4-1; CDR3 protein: ASSQEISRGGGYT
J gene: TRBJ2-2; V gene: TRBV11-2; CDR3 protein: ASSSMGFPLMNTGELF
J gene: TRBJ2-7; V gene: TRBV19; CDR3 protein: ASSIGRNYEQY
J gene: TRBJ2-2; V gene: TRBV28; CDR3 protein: ASSLLDLEGLSGELF
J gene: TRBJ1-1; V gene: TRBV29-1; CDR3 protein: SASRAGETEAF
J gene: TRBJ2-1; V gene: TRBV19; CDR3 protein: ASSIGRTQGHEQF
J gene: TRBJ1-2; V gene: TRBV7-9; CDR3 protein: ASSLREFYT
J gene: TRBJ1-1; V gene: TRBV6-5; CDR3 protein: ASRNGENTEAF
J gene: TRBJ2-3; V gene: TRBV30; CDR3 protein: AWSEGRADTQY
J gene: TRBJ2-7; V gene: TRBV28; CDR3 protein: ASSLPGQGTVEQY
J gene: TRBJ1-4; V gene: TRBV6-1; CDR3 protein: ASRAGGPDEKLF
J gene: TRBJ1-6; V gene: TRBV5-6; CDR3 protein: ASSEQGEAYNSPLH
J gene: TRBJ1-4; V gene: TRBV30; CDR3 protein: AWSLRVGEKLF
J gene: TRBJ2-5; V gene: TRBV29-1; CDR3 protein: SVGVTGGLETQY
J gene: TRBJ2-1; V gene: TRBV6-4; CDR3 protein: ASRGGLKNEQF
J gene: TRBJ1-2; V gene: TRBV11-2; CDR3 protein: ASSPGDRGNYGYT
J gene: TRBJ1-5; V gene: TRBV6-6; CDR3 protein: ASSYTGVVSQPQH
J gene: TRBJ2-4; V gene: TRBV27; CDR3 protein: ASYSPLAKNIQY
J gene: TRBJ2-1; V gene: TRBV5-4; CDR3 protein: ASSPPRGSSYNEQF
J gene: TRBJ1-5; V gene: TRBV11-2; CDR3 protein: ASSLGKGASNQPQH
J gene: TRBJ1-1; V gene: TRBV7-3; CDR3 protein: ASSSFGGNTEAF
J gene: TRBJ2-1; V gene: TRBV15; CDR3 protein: ATSRVRGQGTGEQF
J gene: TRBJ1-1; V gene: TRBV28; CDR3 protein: ASSLEPRTEAF
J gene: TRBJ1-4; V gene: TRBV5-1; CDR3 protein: ASSLQGTGDEKLF